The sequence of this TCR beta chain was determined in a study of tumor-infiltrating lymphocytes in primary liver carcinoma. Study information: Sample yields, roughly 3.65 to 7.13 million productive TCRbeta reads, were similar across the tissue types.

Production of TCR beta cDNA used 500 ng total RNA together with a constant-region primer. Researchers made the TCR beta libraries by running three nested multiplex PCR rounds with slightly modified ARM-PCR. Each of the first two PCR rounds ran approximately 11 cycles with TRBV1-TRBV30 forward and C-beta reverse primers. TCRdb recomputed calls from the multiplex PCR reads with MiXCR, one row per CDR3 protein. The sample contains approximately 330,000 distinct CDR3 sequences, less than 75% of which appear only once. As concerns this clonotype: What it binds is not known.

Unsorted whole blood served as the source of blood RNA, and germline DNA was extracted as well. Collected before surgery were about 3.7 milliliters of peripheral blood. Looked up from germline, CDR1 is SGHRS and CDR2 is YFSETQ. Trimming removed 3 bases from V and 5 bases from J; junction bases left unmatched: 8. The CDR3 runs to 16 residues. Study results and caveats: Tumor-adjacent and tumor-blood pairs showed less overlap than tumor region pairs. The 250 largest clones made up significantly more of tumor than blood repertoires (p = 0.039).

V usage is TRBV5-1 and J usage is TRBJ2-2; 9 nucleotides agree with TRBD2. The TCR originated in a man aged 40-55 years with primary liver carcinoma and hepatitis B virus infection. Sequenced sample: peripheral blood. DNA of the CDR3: TGCGCCAGCAGCTCTTATCCTAGCGGGACTACCGGGGAGCTGTTTTTT. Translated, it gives CASSSYPSGTTGELFF.